This T cell receptor beta chain was retrieved from a study of cytomegalovirus exposure and HLA in healthy donors. Study summary: In an earlier analysis, 117 million unique TCR beta sequences were found from about 179 million T cells.

The V end was cut by 1 base, the J end by 2 bases, with 7 bases between. The CDR3 is made up of 14 amino acids. Germline V gene sequence: CDR1 MNHEY, CDR2 SVGAGI. Study findings and constraints: Later analysis identified several of the most significant clusters that appeared linked to common viral pathogens. Association of a missense DCLRE1C variant with TCR beta V- and J-gene trimming was reported in a later analysis.

Primers: 60 Vbeta forward and 13 Jbeta reverse. The protocol was immunoSEQ multiplex PCR, while the TCRdb copy is restricted to in-frame clones and leaves out a portion. The data hold roughly 100,000 clones, with around 75% observed a single time. A note on this clone: The target antigen is unknown.

Input material: PBMCs. The chain is built from TRBV6-5 and TRBJ2-3; possibly TRBD1 for D (6 bases). The clonotype was recovered from a man aged 30 to 39 in good health and CMV-seropositive. The CDR3 coding sequence is TGTGCCAGCAGTTACTTGGGGGCCACAGATACGCAGTATTTT. This codes for CASSYLGATDTQYF.